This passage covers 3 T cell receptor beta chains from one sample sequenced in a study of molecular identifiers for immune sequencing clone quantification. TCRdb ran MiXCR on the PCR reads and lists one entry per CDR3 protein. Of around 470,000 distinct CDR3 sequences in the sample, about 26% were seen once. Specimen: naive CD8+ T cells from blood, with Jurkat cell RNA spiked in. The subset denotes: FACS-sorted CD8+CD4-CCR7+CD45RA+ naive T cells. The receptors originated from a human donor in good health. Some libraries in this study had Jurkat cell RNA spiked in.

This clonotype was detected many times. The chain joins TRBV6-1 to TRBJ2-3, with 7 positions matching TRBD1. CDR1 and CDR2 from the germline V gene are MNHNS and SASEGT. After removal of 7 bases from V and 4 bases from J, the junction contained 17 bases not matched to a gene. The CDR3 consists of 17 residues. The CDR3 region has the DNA TGTGCCAGCATCGAGGGACAGCGAAGGGCTATCGCAGATACGCAGTATTTT. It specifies CASIEGQRRAIADTQYF.

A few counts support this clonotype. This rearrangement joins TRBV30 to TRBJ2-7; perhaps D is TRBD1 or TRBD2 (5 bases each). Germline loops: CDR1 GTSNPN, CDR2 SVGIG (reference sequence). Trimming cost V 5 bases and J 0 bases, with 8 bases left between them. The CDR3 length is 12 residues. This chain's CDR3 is CAWGDGSYEQYF. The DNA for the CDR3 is TGTGCCTGGGGGGACGGCTCCTACGAGCAGTACTTC.

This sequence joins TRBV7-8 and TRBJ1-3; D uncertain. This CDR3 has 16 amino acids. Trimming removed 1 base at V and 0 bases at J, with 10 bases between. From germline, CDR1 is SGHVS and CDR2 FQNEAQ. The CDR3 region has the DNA TGTGCCAGCAGCTTAGAAGTAGTCAGCTCTGGAAACACCATATATTTT. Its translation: CASSLEVVSSGNTIYF.